These T cell receptor beta chains were read from a single sample in a study of T cell responses to AZD1222 COVID-19 vaccine. Profiling relied on immunoSEQ multiplex PCR, and the TCRdb table lists in-frame clones only, not all of them. Among about 190,000 clones listed, about 87% were seen once. The sequenced sample was peripheral blood, obtained on day 0 of MenACWY control vaccination. The receptors derive from an adult in good health. The CDR3 runs from the conserved cysteine through the conserved F or W. The order of the fields is J gene, V gene, CDR3 protein.

J gene: TRBJ1-2; V gene: TRBV12-3/TRBV12-4; CDR3 protein: CASMRQGDYGYTF
J gene: TRBJ1-4; V gene: TRBV28; CDR3 protein: CASSPPDSGEKLFF
J gene: TRBJ2-1; V gene: TRBV2; CDR3 protein: CASSVGSGGSKQFF
J gene: TRBJ1-2; V gene: TRBV9; CDR3 protein: CASSGRTGSRVGYTF
J gene: TRBJ2-1; V gene: TRBV19; CDR3 protein: CASGRARDDEQFF
J gene: TRBJ1-2; V gene: TRBV9; CDR3 protein: CASSVAQASYGYTF
J gene: TRBJ2-1; V gene: TRBV5-1; CDR3 protein: CASSLGQGGGNEQFF
J gene: TRBJ2-7; V gene: TRBV9; CDR3 protein: CASSVGDGGAYEQYF
J gene: TRBJ1-2; V gene: TRBV12-3/TRBV12-4; CDR3 protein: CASREDDNYGYTF
J gene: TRBJ1-1; V gene: TRBV12-5; CDR3 protein: CASGLGTGNTEAFF
J gene: TRBJ2-1; V gene: TRBV30; CDR3 protein: CAWLRASYNEQFF
J gene: TRBJ2-2; V gene: TRBV5-6; CDR3 protein: CASSSRGTGELFF
J gene: TRBJ1-2; V gene: TRBV3-1/TRBV3-2; CDR3 protein: CASSQHGVGGYTF
J gene: TRBJ1-2; V gene: TRBV7-9; CDR3 protein: CASSSGLNGYTF
J gene: TRBJ1-5; V gene: TRBV7-2; CDR3 protein: CASSNGESRPQHF
J gene: TRBJ2-1; V gene: TRBV5-8; CDR3 protein: CASSLGRVPHEQFF
J gene: TRBJ2-5; V gene: TRBV5-1; CDR3 protein: CASSLALAGAFQETQYF
J gene: TRBJ2-1; V gene: TRBV4-1; CDR3 protein: CASSLRIAGYNEQFF
J gene: TRBJ2-3; V gene: TRBV5-1; CDR3 protein: CASSRTSTDTQYF
J gene: TRBJ2-7; V gene: TRBV18; CDR3 protein: CASSPPGTTSYEQYF
J gene: TRBJ1-2; V gene: TRBV6-1; CDR3 protein: CASSSGWGYGYTF
J gene: TRBJ2-7; V gene: TRBV5-1; CDR3 protein: CASSLWLAGDSSYEQYF
J gene: TRBJ2-2; V gene: TRBV6-4; CDR3 protein: CPHQGRGLAGWRDTGELFF
J gene: TRBJ2-7; V gene: TRBV27; CDR3 protein: CASSPTSGYYEQYF
J gene: TRBJ1-4; V gene: TRBV30; CDR3 protein: CAWSRQGPEKLFF
J gene: TRBJ1-1; V gene: TRBV19; CDR3 protein: CASKGEEGKAFF
J gene: TRBJ2-7; V gene: TRBV4-2; CDR3 protein: CASSQDSSGAYEQYF
J gene: TRBJ2-1; V gene: TRBV7-2; CDR3 protein: CASSFPRVSSYNEQFF
J gene: TRBJ2-7; V gene: TRBV7-8; CDR3 protein: CASSLAGSSYEQYF
J gene: TRBJ2-7; V gene: TRBV4-1; CDR3 protein: CASSQDDQWYNEQYF
J gene: TRBJ2-5; V gene: TRBV5-1; CDR3 protein: CASSLGVQQETQYF
J gene: TRBJ1-5; V gene: TRBV2; CDR3 protein: CASTMEGTWVGDQPQHF
J gene: TRBJ1-4; V gene: TRBV2; CDR3 protein: CASSVAGEKLFF
J gene: TRBJ2-2; V gene: TRBV2; CDR3 protein: CATTGTNLMGELFF
J gene: TRBJ2-2; V gene: TRBV7-8; CDR3 protein: CAKAAGIPGELFF
J gene: TRBJ2-7; V gene: TRBV6-5; CDR3 protein: CASRSLQGYEQYF
J gene: TRBJ1-2; V gene: TRBV3-1/TRBV3-2; CDR3 protein: CASSQQDLGGYTF
J gene: TRBJ1-1; V gene: TRBV19; CDR3 protein: CASSLGKMNTEAFF
J gene: TRBJ2-2; V gene: TRBV19; CDR3 protein: CASSIFMGGGGTGELFF
J gene: TRBJ2-2; V gene: TRBV9; CDR3 protein: CASSVGGEFTGELFF
J gene: TRBJ2-5; V gene: TRBV2; CDR3 protein: CAGRQETQYF
J gene: TRBJ1-3; V gene: TRBV6-5; CDR3 protein: CASSYSPGSPGNTIYF
J gene: TRBJ2-3; V gene: TRBV5-1; CDR3 protein: CASTNTGTDTQYF
J gene: TRBJ2-7; V gene: TRBV5-1; CDR3 protein: CASSLGTSLSYEQYF